Below are 30 T cell receptor beta chains sequenced from a single sample in a study of blood T cell repertoires in COVID-19. The data were produced by immunoSEQ multiplex PCR, yet TCRdb's version contains in-frame clones alone and is incomplete. The sample yields around 58,000 clones, over 75% seen once. Sequenced: peripheral blood. These receptors came from a human donor with active COVID-19. The donor label of this sample is uncertain.

The V gene is TRBV10-3, the J gene TRBJ2-3, with D maybe TRBD2 (6 bases). Per the germline V gene, CDR1 is ENHRY and CDR2 is SYGVKD. The CDR3 loop spans 16 amino acids. With 6 bases removed from V and 2 bases from J, the gap between germline ends came to 18 bases. The CDR3 DNA sequence: TGTGCCATCAGCGGGAAGGGACTCCTAATCACAGATACGCAGTATTTT. Translation gives CAISGKGLLITDTQYF.

The V and J genes are TRBV24-1 and TRBJ2-1; D call uncertain. CDR3 length: 12 residues. Germline CDR1 is KGHDR and CDR2 is SFDVKD. The V gene lost 1 base and the J gene lost 12 bases, with 9 bases spanning the gap. CDR3 protein: CATSDFGLRQFF. The CDR3 DNA reads as TGTGCCACCAGTGATTTTGGGCTAAGGCAGTTCTTC.

The genes are TRBV27 and TRBJ1-4; maybe TRBD1 (5 bases). This CDR3 has 15 residues. Germline lookup yields CDR1 MNHEY and CDR2 SMNVEV (reference sequence). The ends were cut back, 5 bases at V and 8 bases at J, with 18 bases in the middle. DNA for the CDR3: TGTGCCAGCAGTCCCGGGACTCCATCAGGGGAAAAACTGTTTTTT. It encodes CASSPGTPSGEKLFF.

V and J are TRBV11-2 and TRBJ2-7; a weak D match, TRBD1 (5 bases). The CDR3 is 13 amino acids. The V end lost 5 bases, the J end lost 5 bases, and 13 bases lay between the germline ends. Germline V CDR1 and CDR2: SGHAT, FQNNGV. CDR3 DNA: TGTGCCAGCAGCCCAGGGTACAAGGACGAGCAGTACTTC. Its protein is CASSPGYKDEQYF.

This clone has more than one count but fewer than ten. The gene calls are TRBV18 and TRBJ1-1; D unclear. This CDR3 has 15 amino acids. Trimming shortened V by 3 bases and J by 5 bases, and 16 bases separated the two germline ends. Germline CDR1 and CDR2: KGHSH and LQKENI. CDR3 protein: CASSPLFEGMTEAFF. CDR3 in DNA: TGTGCCAGCTCACCCCTCTTCGAGGGCATGACTGAAGCTTTCTTT. The full variable domain, in which reference TRBV18 and TRBJ1-1 provide the parts outside the CDR3, is NAGVMQNPRHLVRRRGQEARLRCSPMKGHSHVYWYRQLPEEGLKFMVYLQKENIIDESGMPKERFSAEFPKEGPSILRIQQVVRGDSAAYFCASSPLFEGMTEAFFGQGTRLTVV.

In its sample, this clone was seen once. The chain links TRBV27 to TRBJ2-1; the D gene is possibly TRBD1 (5 bases). The CDR3 runs to 12 residues. The ends were cut back, 7 bases at V and 9 bases at J, with 13 bases in the middle. Germline values: CDR1 MNHEY, CDR2 SMNVEV (reference sequence). The CDR3 DNA is TGTGCCAGCAACCTACCAGGGTCTGAGCAGTTCTTC. This gives the protein CASNLPGSEQFF.

This rearrangement joins TRBV7-2 to TRBJ2-3; 10 bases line up with TRBD2. The CDR3 consists of 15 residues. V dropped 6 bases and J dropped 3; count of bases not matched to a gene: 6. Germline V gene data show CDR1 as SGHTA and CDR2 as FQGNSA. CDR3 bases: TGTGCCAGCAGGGGTAGCGGGGGGTGGACAGATACGCAGTATTTT. Amino acid sequence: CASRGSGGWTDTQYF.

The V gene is TRBV9, the J gene TRBJ2-3; D gene unclear. The CDR3 runs 15 residues. Germline V gene data show CDR1 as SGDLS and CDR2 as YYNGEE. V lost 0 bases, J lost 2 bases, and 10 bases lay in between. The CDR3 is CASSVAPGFTDTQYF. DNA of the CDR3: TGTGCCAGCAGCGTAGCACCAGGATTCACAGATACGCAGTATTTT. Variable domain in full (rest from reference TRBV9 and TRBJ2-3): DSGVTQTPKHLITATGQRVTLRCSPRSGDLSVYWYQQSLDQGLQFLIQYYNGEERAKGNILERFSAQQFPDLHSELNLSSLELGDSALYFCASSVAPGFTDTQYFGPGTRLTVL.

This chain links TRBV18 with TRBJ1-1, with 9 bases matching TRBD1. Trimming removed 6 bases from V and 8 bases from J; junction bases left unmatched: 7. This CDR3 contains 13 residues. CDR1 is KGHSH and CDR2 is LQKENI in the germline V gene. CDR3 sequence: CASSSGQGLEAFF. The DNA for the CDR3 is TGTGCCAGCTCCTCTGGACAGGGGCTCGAAGCTTTCTTT.

The chain combines TRBV7-2 with TRBJ2-1, with no clear D. Germline-derived CDR1 and CDR2 are SGHTA and FQGNSA. Trimming took off 5 bases at V and 7 bases at J, with 6 bases between the two ends. The CDR3 totals 11 residues. CDR3 residues: CASSRGNEQFF. The DNA for the CDR3 is TGTGCCAGCAGCCGCGGTAATGAGCAGTTCTTC.

The CDR3 DNA sequence: TGTGCCAGCTCACTTCTGACGACGGACAGGGGCTATGGCTACACCTTC. Its protein product is CASSLLTTDRGYGYTF. The chain has TRBV18 and TRBJ1-2; TRBD1 aligns across 9 bases. V lost 4 bases, J lost 4 bases, and 10 bases stayed unmatched. The CDR3 runs to 16 residues. Per the germline V gene, CDR1 is KGHSH and CDR2 is LQKENI.

V usage is TRBV10-1 and J usage is TRBJ2-1; TRBD2 matches at 7 bases. This CDR3 is 17 amino acids long. Per the germline V gene, CDR1 is WNHNN and CDR2 is SYGVQD (reference sequence). Losses at the gene ends were 0 bases for V and 0 bases for J; bases not matched to a gene: 5. The CDR3 spells CASSESARDYSYNEQFF. The DNA of the CDR3 is TGCGCCAGCAGTGAGTCCGCCCGGGACTACTCCTACAATGAGCAGTTCTTC.

This clone has ten or more counts. The chain couples TRBV6-1 to TRBJ2-7; 8 bases agree with TRBD2. The V gene's germline CDR1 is MNHNS and CDR2 SASEGT. The V segment lost 2 bases and the J segment 3 bases; nucleotides outside the gene matches: 0. The CDR3 is 13 amino acids. The CDR3 bases are TGTGCCAGCAGTGAAACTAGCGGCTACGAGCAGTACTTC. It is translated as CASSETSGYEQYF.

V usage is TRBV7-2 and J usage is TRBJ2-3, with 8 bases lining up with TRBD2. V gave up 5 bases and J gave up 0 bases; unmatched junction bases: 4. The CDR3 runs to 15 residues. CDR1 SGHTA and CDR2 FQGNSA come from the germline V gene. The chain's CDR3 is CASSVSGASTDTQYF. The CDR3 nucleotides read TGTGCCAGCAGCGTTAGCGGGGCTAGCACAGATACGCAGTATTTT.

The chain joins TRBV6-1 to TRBJ1-5; D unresolved. Trimming pared 1 base from V and 0 bases from J, leaving 10 bases between. This CDR3 has 16 amino acids. Germline V gives CDR1 MNHNS, CDR2 SASEGT. The CDR3 DNA sequence: TGTGCCAGCAGTGAAGGAGTCGGTGATAGCAATCAGCCCCAGCATTTT. This codes for CASSEGVGDSNQPQHF.

The rearrangement joins TRBV19 to TRBJ1-5, with D unclear. V lost 5 bases and J lost 12, with 14 bases in between. The CDR3 length is 12 residues. Germline V gene data show CDR1 as LNHDA and CDR2 as SQIVND (reference sequence). The chain's CDR3 is CASSDGELRQHF. CDR3 sequence (DNA): TGTGCCAGTAGTGACGGGGAATTGCGCCAGCATTTT.

The sample holds a few counts of this clone. V and J are TRBV2 and TRBJ2-7, with 7 bases fitting TRBD1. Germline values: CDR1 SNHLY, CDR2 FYNNEI. The CDR3 spans 13 residues. V was pared by 5 bases and J by 9 bases, with 10 bases of the junction left unmatched. The CDR3 nucleotides are TGTGCCAGCAGTTTCGGGACAGACTTACGGCAGTACGTC. Translation: CASSFGTDLRQYV.

This chain links TRBV9 with TRBJ2-2; 7 bases align to TRBD2. Looked up from germline, CDR1 is SGDLS and CDR2 is YYNGEE. The CDR3 totals 17 residues. V was clipped by 3 bases and J by 4 bases; unmatched bases: 12. CDR3 sequence: CASSAGGTLSGTGELFF. DNA for the CDR3: TGTGCCAGCAGCGCCGGGGGGACCCTGAGCGGCACCGGGGAGCTGTTTTTT.

The V and J genes are TRBV5-4 and TRBJ1-4, with D possibly being TRBD1 (6 bases). The CDR3 extends over 15 amino acids. Germline-derived CDR1 and CDR2 are SGHNT and YYREEE (reference sequence). V lost 3 bases, J lost 3 bases, and 12 bases lay in between. CDR3 loop: CASSSNTGSNEKLFF. CDR3 DNA sequence: TGTGCCAGCAGCTCGAATACAGGGTCTAATGAAAAACTGTTTTTT.

The V call is TRBV27, the J call TRBJ1-4; 11 bases align to TRBD1. Per germline, CDR1 MNHEY and CDR2 SMNVEV (reference sequence). CDR3 length: 15 residues. J was trimmed by 7 bases and V by 6 bases; bases with no gene match: 7. CDR3 amino acids: CASRPAGTGGEKLFF. CDR3 in DNA: TGTGCCAGCAGACCAGCCGGGACAGGGGGTGAAAAACTGTTTTTT.

V and J are TRBV11-3 and TRBJ2-7; 7 bases agree with TRBD2. Trimming at V came to 5 bases and at J to 2 bases, leaving 6 bases not matched to a gene. In germline, CDR1 is SGHNT, CDR2 YENEEA. The CDR3 runs 14 residues. The CDR3: CASSRTGGPYEQYF. CDR3 DNA: TGTGCCAGCAGCCGTACGGGAGGACCCTACGAGCAGTACTTC.

V usage is TRBV6-6 and J usage is TRBJ1-2, with 12 bases that match TRBD1. Germline V gene lookup returns CDR1 MNHNY and CDR2 SVGAGI (reference sequence). The J segment lost 8 bases and the V segment lost 4 bases, leaving 5 bases of the junction unmatched. This CDR3 contains 14 residues. CDR3 in amino acids: CASSSGQGAGGYTF. CDR3 DNA: TGTGCCAGCAGTTCGGGACAGGGGGCTGGGGGCTACACCTTC.

V usage is TRBV7-2 and J usage is TRBJ2-1, with 11 nucleotides matching TRBD2. V gave up 4 bases and J gave up 9 bases; unmatched junction bases: 11. Germline CDR1 and CDR2: SGHTA and FQGNSA. The CDR3 consists of 16 residues. This chain's CDR3 is CASSSLAGGPRSEQFF. DNA of the CDR3: TGTGCCAGCAGCTCCTTAGCGGGGGGGCCGCGTAGTGAGCAGTTCTTC.

The V gene is TRBV5-4, the J gene TRBJ2-7; 14 nucleotides agree with TRBD2. The CDR3 has 16 amino acids. In germline, CDR1 is SGHNT, CDR2 YYREEE (reference sequence). V lost 2 bases and J lost 6; bases outside the gene matches: 7. The CDR3 region has the DNA TGTGCCAGCAGCTTAAAGGGGACTAGCGGGGGAGGCGAGCAGTACGTC. Translating it yields CASSLKGTSGGGEQYV.

The rearrangement links TRBV11-3 to TRBJ2-1; D is possibly TRBD2 (5 bases). V lost 5 bases and J lost 4, with 18 bases in between. CDR3 length: 16 residues. Germline values: CDR1 SGHNT, CDR2 YENEEA. The DNA of the CDR3 is TGTGCCAGCAGCCCCGGGAAAGAAGGCCTATACAATGAGCAGTTCTTC. It is translated as CASSPGKEGLYNEQFF.

The chain links TRBV5-1 to TRBJ2-3, with TRBD2 as a possible D gene (6 bases). V gave up 6 bases and J gave up 6 bases, with 11 bases separating them. Germline CDR1 is SGHRS and CDR2 is YFSETQ. This CDR3 contains 12 residues. Here the CDR3 DNA reads TGCGCCAGCATGGGGGGAGCGGATACGCAGTATTTT. It specifies CASMGGADTQYF. The complete variable domain, with remaining parts taken from reference TRBV5-1 and TRBJ2-3, reads KAGVTQTPRYLIKTRGQQVTLSCSPISGHRSVSWYQQTPGQGLQFLFEYFSETQRNKGNFPGRFSGRQFSNSRSEMNVSTLELGDSALYLCASMGGADTQYFGPGTRLTVL.

The gene calls are TRBV27 and TRBJ1-1; D is ambiguous. Germline lookup yields CDR1 MNHEY and CDR2 SMNVEV (reference sequence). Trimming removed 5 bases from V and 4 bases from J, with 11 bases in between. This CDR3 spans 13 amino acids. For the CDR3, the DNA is TGTGCCAGCAGTCTCGGTGGTATCACTGAAGCTTTCTTT. Its translation is CASSLGGITEAFF.

CDR3 residues: CASSPAYEQYF. The CDR3 nucleotides read TGTGCCAGCAGCCCAGCCTACGAGCAGTACTTC. V is TRBV7-9 and J is TRBJ2-7; D gene unclear. The CDR3 runs 11 residues. Germline CDR1 SEHNR, CDR2 FQNEAQ (reference sequence). V lost 5 bases and J 2 bases, leaving 4 bases between the germline ends.

This chain joins TRBV7-8 and TRBJ1-4, with 8 positions matching TRBD1. The CDR3 is 17 amino acids. Germline V CDR1 and CDR2: SGHVS, FQNEAQ. Trimming cost V 5 bases and J 5 bases; bases outside gene matches: 13. CDR3 region: CASSLQGARGLNEKLFF. The CDR3, as DNA: TGTGCCAGCAGCCTCCAGGGGGCGCGAGGATTGAATGAAAAACTGTTTTTT. The full variable domain, in which reference TRBV7-8 and TRBJ1-4 provide the parts outside the CDR3, is GAGVSQSPRYKVAKRGQDVALRCDPISGHVSLFWYQQALGQGPEFLTYFQNEAQLDKSGLPSDRFFAERPEGSVSTLKIQRTQQEDSAVYLCASSLQGARGLNEKLFFGSGTQLSVL.

Only a few counts were recorded for this clone. J is TRBJ2-5 and V is TRBV4-2; D call uncertain. The ends were cut back, 4 bases at V and 1 base at J, with 13 bases in the middle. There are 15 residues in the CDR3. CDR1 is LGHNA, CDR2 YNFKEQ, per germline. CDR3 DNA sequence: TGTGCCAGCAGCCTCGAGACTGGTCTCCAAGAGACCCAGTACTTC. This gives the protein CASSLETGLQETQYF.